A selection of T cell receptor beta chains follows, all from one sample in a study of Graves' ophthalmopathy and Graves' hyperthyroidism. From the multiplex PCR reads, TCRdb called clonotypes with MiXCR, one entry per CDR3 protein. Among approximately 480,000 distinct CDR3 sequences listed, 13% to 15% were seen once. The sample consisted of blood. These receptor sequences come from a woman in her 30s with Graves' ophthalmopathy. Both conserved end residues are part of each CDR3. The order of the fields is clone size, CDR3 length, V gene, CDR3 protein. For some rows the clone size is stated as once, few or many, or as a class when expanded; others skip it.

abundance: .; len: 14; v_gene: TRBV12-3/TRBV12-4; CDR3aa: CASSPAAINQPQHF
abundance: many; len: 17; v_gene: TRBV28; CDR3aa: CASSFRGQGVLFSPLHF
abundance: many; len: 18; v_gene: TRBV6-1; CDR3aa: CASSEAATGRRVNQPQHF
abundance: many; len: 17; v_gene: TRBV25-1; CDR3aa: CASSEYPTTSGFYEQYF
abundance: many; len: 14; v_gene: TRBV12-3/TRBV12-4; CDR3aa: CASIQNSGANVLTF
abundance: many; len: 13; v_gene: TRBV20-1; CDR3aa: CSMRLESSYEQYF
abundance: many; len: 14; v_gene: TRBV20-1; CDR3aa: CSDSKQGPPETQYF
abundance: many; len: 16; v_gene: TRBV20-1; CDR3aa: CSARRWDRADSGELFF
abundance: many; len: 16; v_gene: TRBV6-5; CDR3aa: CASISQGLVANYGYTF
abundance: .; len: 15; v_gene: TRBV12-3/TRBV12-4; CDR3aa: CASSSGGTQNTEAFF
abundance: .; len: 14; v_gene: TRBV3-1; CDR3aa: CASSQEGTAGEQYF
abundance: few; len: 15; v_gene: TRBV19; CDR3aa: CASSAGQGATGELFF
abundance: many; len: 13; v_gene: TRBV28; CDR3aa: CASSLRNQETQYF
abundance: few; len: 15; v_gene: TRBV7-2; CDR3aa: CASSLGGSLQETQYF
abundance: many; len: 13; v_gene: TRBV6-1; CDR3aa: CASRVAPGNTIYF
abundance: few; len: 16; v_gene: TRBV4-2; CDR3aa: CASSQLQAGGAGELFF
abundance: .; len: 14; v_gene: TRBV18; CDR3aa: CASSPSADSYEQYF
abundance: many; len: 15; v_gene: TRBV6-4; CDR3aa: CASSARTGGRDGYTF
abundance: few; len: 16; v_gene: TRBV18; CDR3aa: CASSPPGPSLSYEQYF
abundance: many; len: 15; v_gene: TRBV28; CDR3aa: CASSTGTGGFHEQYF
abundance: many; len: 13; v_gene: TRBV12-3/TRBV12-4; CDR3aa: CASSFGVTYEQYF
abundance: .; len: 14; v_gene: TRBV9; CDR3aa: CASSAQGRGTEAFF
abundance: many; len: 14; v_gene: TRBV6-1; CDR3aa: CASKRPSGTGELFF
abundance: .; len: 14; v_gene: TRBV2; CDR3aa: CASCLRTSGETQYF
abundance: many; len: 14; v_gene: TRBV7-2; CDR3aa: CASSFTGVGETQYF
abundance: .; len: 15; v_gene: TRBV3-1; CDR3aa: CASSQVVLASYEQYF
abundance: many; len: 14; v_gene: TRBV6-5; CDR3aa: CASSKDGSNQPQHF
abundance: many; len: 14; v_gene: TRBV6-5; CDR3aa: CASSPDGPNYGYTF
abundance: many; len: 16; v_gene: TRBV13; CDR3aa: CASRGGQGRMNTEAFF
abundance: many; len: 15; v_gene: TRBV10-3; CDR3aa: CAISESIAGFYEQYF
abundance: many; len: 14; v_gene: TRBV3-1; CDR3aa: CASSQDAARETQYF
abundance: many; len: 17; v_gene: TRBV28; CDR3aa: CASSNRQGWGPSYEQYF
abundance: .; len: 13; v_gene: TRBV6-1; CDR3aa: CATSEGSLQPQHF
abundance: many; len: 13; v_gene: TRBV12-3/TRBV12-4; CDR3aa: CASSGASGNTIYF
abundance: many; len: 13; v_gene: TRBV11-3; CDR3aa: CASSLSGQKEAFF
abundance: medium-sized; len: 14; v_gene: TRBV6-5; CDR3aa: CASRSLLAKNIQYF
abundance: .; len: 14; v_gene: TRBV30; CDR3aa: CAWSMGQGTDTQYF
abundance: many; len: 15; v_gene: TRBV6-2/TRBV6-3; CDR3aa: CASSYVSGAHGELFF
abundance: many; len: 13; v_gene: TRBV6-1; CDR3aa: CASSKGLQETQYF
abundance: many; len: 14; v_gene: TRBV28; CDR3aa: CASSTQRVQETQYF
abundance: many; len: 15; v_gene: TRBV5-1; CDR3aa: CASSLFGGPSYEQYF
abundance: many; len: 15; v_gene: TRBV28; CDR3aa: CASSPTGDKGYEQYF
abundance: many; len: 15; v_gene: TRBV9; CDR3aa: CASSVGLAGVQTQYF
abundance: many; len: 11; v_gene: TRBV29-1; CDR3aa: CSGGAAYEQYF
abundance: many; len: 13; v_gene: TRBV9; CDR3aa: CASSVRAGETQYF
abundance: many; len: 15; v_gene: TRBV27; CDR3aa: CASSPITSGLREQYF
abundance: .; len: 15; v_gene: TRBV6-1; CDR3aa: CASSEAWRGGFEQYF
abundance: many; len: 14; v_gene: TRBV6-1; CDR3aa: CASSEGSGSGEQYF
abundance: many; len: 14; v_gene: TRBV5-1; CDR3aa: CASSLGQGPYEAFF
abundance: many; len: 13; v_gene: TRBV11-2; CDR3aa: CASSSSLSYEQYF
abundance: many; len: 13; v_gene: TRBV6-1; CDR3aa: CASSEVSGGRGTF
abundance: many; len: 11; v_gene: TRBV6-1; CDR3aa: CASSEVSGYTF